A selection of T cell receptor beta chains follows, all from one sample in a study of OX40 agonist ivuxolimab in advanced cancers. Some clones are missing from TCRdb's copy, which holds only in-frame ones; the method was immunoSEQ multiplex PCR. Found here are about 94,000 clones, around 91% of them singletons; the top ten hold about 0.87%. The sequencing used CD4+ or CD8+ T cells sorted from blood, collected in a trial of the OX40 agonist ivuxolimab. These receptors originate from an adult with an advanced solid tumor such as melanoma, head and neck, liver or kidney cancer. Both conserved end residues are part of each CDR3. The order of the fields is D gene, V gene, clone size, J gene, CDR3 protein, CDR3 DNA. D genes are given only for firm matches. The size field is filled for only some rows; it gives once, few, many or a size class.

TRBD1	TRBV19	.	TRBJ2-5	CASSSQGDETQYF	TGTGCCAGTAGCTCACAGGGGGACGAGACCCAGTACTTC
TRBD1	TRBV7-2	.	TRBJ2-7	CASSLDGTGGYEQYF	TGTGCCAGCAGCTTAGACGGGACAGGGGGCTACGAGCAGTACTTC
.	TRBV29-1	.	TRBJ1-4	CSVATDVLNEKLFF	TGCAGCGTCGCCACGGACGTCCTTAATGAAAAACTGTTTTTT
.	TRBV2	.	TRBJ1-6	CASSEGNPRNGSPLHF	TGTGCCAGCAGTGAAGGGAACCCGAGGAATGGTTCACCCCTCCACTTT
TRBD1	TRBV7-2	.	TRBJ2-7	CASSSHRDRSSYEQYF	TGTGCCAGCAGCTCCCACCGGGACAGGAGCTCCTACGAGCAGTACTTC
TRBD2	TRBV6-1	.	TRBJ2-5	CASSTGREETQYF	TGTGCCAGCAGCACCGGGAGGGAAGAGACCCAGTACTTC
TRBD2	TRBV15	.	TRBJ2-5	CATSRAGLAGVVETQYF	TGTGCCACCAGCAGAGCGGGACTAGCGGGAGTCGTAGAGACCCAGTACTTC
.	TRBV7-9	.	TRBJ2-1	CASGTGVSSYNEQFF	TGTGCCAGCGGCACCGGTGTCAGCTCCTACAATGAGCAGTTCTTC
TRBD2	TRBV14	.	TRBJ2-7	CASSQALAGYEQYF	TGTGCCAGCAGCCAAGCACTAGCGGGCTACGAGCAGTACTTC
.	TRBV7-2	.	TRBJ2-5	CASSLGRNGETQYF	TGTGCCAGCAGCTTAGGGCGGAACGGAGAGACCCAGTACTTC
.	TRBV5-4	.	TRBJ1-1	CASSLSENTEAFF	TGTGCCAGCAGCTTGTCAGAGAACACTGAAGCTTTCTTT
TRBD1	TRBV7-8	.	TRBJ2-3	CASSQRYRGGADTQYF	TGTGCCAGCAGTCAACGATACAGGGGTGGCGCAGATACGCAGTATTTT
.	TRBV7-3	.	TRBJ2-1	CASSLSGGNEQFF	TGTGCCAGCAGCCTCTCAGGGGGGAATGAGCAGTTCTTC
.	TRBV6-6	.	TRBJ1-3	CASSYEPSGNTIYF	TGTGCCAGCAGTTACGAACCCTCTGGAAACACCATATATTTT
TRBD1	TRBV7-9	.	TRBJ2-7	CASSSRTGGYEQYF	TGTGCCAGCAGCTCGCGGACAGGGGGCTACGAGCAGTACTTC
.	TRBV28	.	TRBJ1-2	CASRPSTGGYTF	TGTGCCAGCAGACCCTCTACAGGTGGCTACACCTTC
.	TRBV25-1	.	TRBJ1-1	CASSSGLPVTEAFF	TGTGCCAGCAGCTCGGGACTCCCGGTCACTGAAGCTTTCTTT
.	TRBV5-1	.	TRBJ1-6	CASSLAGRNSPLHF	TGCGCCAGCAGCTTGGCCGGGAGGAATTCACCCCTCCACTTT
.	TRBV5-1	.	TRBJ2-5	CASTSEFGGETQYF	TGCGCCAGCACCTCCGAATTTGGGGGGGAGACCCAGTACTTC
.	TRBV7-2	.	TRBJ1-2	CASSLVFGRQVDGYTF	TGTGCCAGCAGCTTAGTCTTCGGGAGGCAGGTAGATGGCTACACCTTC
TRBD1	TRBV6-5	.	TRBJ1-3	CASSYMTGNSGNTIYF	TGTGCCAGCAGTTACATGACAGGGAACTCTGGAAACACCATATATTTT
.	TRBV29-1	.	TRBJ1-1	CSVVRTLNTEAFF	TGCAGCGTTGTCCGGACACTGAACACTGAAGCTTTCTTT
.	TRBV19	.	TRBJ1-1	CASGDRPYTEAFF	TGTGCCAGTGGAGACAGGCCATACACTGAAGCTTTCTTT
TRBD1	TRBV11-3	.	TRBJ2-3	CASSLEGQIGGTDTQYF	TGTGCCAGCAGCTTAGAGGGACAGATTGGAGGCACAGATACGCAGTATTTT
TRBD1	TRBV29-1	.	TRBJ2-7	CSVDGTGGYEQYF	TGCAGCGTTGATGGGACAGGGGGTTACGAGCAGTACTTC
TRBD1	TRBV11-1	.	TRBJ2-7	CASSRRDSYYEQYF	TGTGCCAGCAGCCGCCGGGACAGCTACTACGAGCAGTACTTC
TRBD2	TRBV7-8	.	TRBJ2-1	CASSSRAGAGGNEQFF	TGTGCCAGCAGCTCCAGAGCGGGAGCTGGGGGCAATGAGCAGTTCTTC
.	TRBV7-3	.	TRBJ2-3	CASSSQGLSTQYF	TGTGCCAGCAGCTCCCAAGGGTTAAGTACGCAGTATTTT
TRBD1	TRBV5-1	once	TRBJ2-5	CASTPQGDKETQYF	TGCGCCAGCACTCCTCAGGGGGATAAAGAGACCCAGTACTTC
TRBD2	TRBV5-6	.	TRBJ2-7	CASSLGGRAEEQYF	TGTGCCAGCAGCTTGGGCGGGAGGGCCGAGGAGCAGTACTTC
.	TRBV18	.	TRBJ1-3	CASSPGQLGGNTIYF	TGTGCCAGCTCACCTGGACAGTTGGGTGGAAACACCATATATTTT
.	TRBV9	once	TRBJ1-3	CASSVGPVGNTIYF	TGTGCCAGCAGCGTAGGACCAGTTGGAAACACCATATATTTT
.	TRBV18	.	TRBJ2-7	CASSQGQNSYEQYF	TGTGCCAGCTCACAAGGACAGAACAGCTACGAGCAGTACTTC
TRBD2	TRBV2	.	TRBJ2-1	CASRGEGLRYNEQFF	TGTGCCAGCAGGGGGGAGGGCCTGAGGTACAATGAGCAGTTCTTC
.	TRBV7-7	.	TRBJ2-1	CASSFSSDGSEQFF	TGTGCTAGCAGCTTCTCCAGCGACGGTAGTGAGCAGTTCTTC
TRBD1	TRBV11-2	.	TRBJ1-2	CASSPDRGSFYGYTF	TGTGCCAGCAGCCCAGACAGGGGGAGTTTCTATGGCTACACCTTC
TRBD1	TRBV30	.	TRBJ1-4	CAWSVPSGGEEKLFF	TGTGCCTGGAGTGTACCCTCAGGGGGCGAGGAAAAACTGTTTTTT
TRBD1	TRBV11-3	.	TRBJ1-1	CASSFDREAEAFF	TGTGCCAGCAGCTTTGACAGGGAGGCTGAAGCTTTCTTT
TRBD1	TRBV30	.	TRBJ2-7	CAWTWDRGYEQYF	TGTGCCTGGACCTGGGACAGGGGCTACGAGCAGTACTTC
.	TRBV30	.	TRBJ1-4	CAWSKARGWIATNEKLFF	TGTGCCTGGAGTAAGGCGAGGGGTTGGATTGCAACTAATGAAAAACTGTTTTTT
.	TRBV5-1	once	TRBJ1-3	CASSLEGNSGNTIYF	TGCGCCAGCAGCTTGGAGGGGAACTCTGGAAACACCATATATTTT
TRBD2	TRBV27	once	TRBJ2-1	CASSFVAGGPGEQFF	TGTGCCAGCAGTTTCGTGGCGGGAGGGCCGGGTGAGCAGTTCTTC
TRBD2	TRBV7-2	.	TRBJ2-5	CASSLEASGSGRWRETQYF	TGTGCCAGCAGCTTAGAGGCTAGCGGGAGTGGAAGGTGGCGAGAGACCCAGTACTTC
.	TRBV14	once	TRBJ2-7	CASSGRGSYEQYF	TGTGCCAGCAGCGGAAGGGGGAGCTACGAGCAGTACTTC
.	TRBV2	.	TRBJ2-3	CASTRRGTETDTQYF	TGTGCCAGCACGCGAAGGGGGACCGAGACAGATACGCAGTATTTT
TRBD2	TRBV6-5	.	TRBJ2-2	CASWMRAGVTGELFF	TGTGCCAGCTGGATGCGGGCGGGAGTCACCGGGGAGCTGTTTTTT
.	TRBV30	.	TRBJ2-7	CAWSVGQGGFYEQYF	TGTGCCTGGAGTGTCGGGCAGGGGGGTTTCTACGAGCAGTACTTC
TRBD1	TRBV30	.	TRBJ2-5	CATDRDRAGETQYF	TGTGCCACAGACCGGGACAGGGCTGGAGAGACCCAGTACTTC
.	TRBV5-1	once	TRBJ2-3	CASSLTAFTDTQYF	TGTGCCAGCAGCTTGACAGCCTTCACAGATACGCAGTATTTT
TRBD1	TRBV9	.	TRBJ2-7	CASSISGGEQYF	TGTGCCAGCAGCATATCAGGGGGCGAGCAGTACTTC
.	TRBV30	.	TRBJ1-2	CAWTHYGYTF	TGTGCCTGGACGCACTATGGCTACACCTTC
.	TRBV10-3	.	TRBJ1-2	CAITVGTVYGYTF	TGTGCCATCACGGTAGGGACTGTATATGGCTACACCTTC
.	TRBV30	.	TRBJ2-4	CAWSVRGETRNIQYF	TGTGCCTGGAGTGTACGAGGCGAGACCAGGAACATTCAGTACTTC
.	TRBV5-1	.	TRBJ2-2	CASGLHTGELFF	TGCGCCAGCGGACTCCACACCGGGGAGCTGTTTTTT
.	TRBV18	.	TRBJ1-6	CASSPVPGNSPLHF	TGTGCCAGCTCACCCGTCCCGGGGAATTCACCCCTCCACTTT
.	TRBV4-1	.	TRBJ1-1	CASSQDGVISEAFF	TGCGCCAGCAGCCAAGATGGGGTGATCTCTGAAGCTTTCTTT